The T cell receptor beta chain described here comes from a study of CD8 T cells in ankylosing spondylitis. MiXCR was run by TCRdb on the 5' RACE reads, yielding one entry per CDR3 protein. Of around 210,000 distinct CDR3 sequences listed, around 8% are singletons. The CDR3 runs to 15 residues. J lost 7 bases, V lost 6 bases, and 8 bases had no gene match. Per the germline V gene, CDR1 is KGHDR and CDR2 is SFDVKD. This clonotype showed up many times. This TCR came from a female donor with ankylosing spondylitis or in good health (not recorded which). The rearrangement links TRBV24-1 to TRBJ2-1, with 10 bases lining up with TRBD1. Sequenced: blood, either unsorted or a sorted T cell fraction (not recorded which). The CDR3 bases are TGTGCCACCAGTTCCCCGGGACAGGGGCAAAATGAGCAGTTCTTC. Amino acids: CATSSPGQGQNEQFF.